The 27 T cell receptor beta chains in this list originate from one sample, sequenced in a study of cytotoxic CD8 clonotypes in ibrutinib-treated CLL. Method: immunoSEQ multiplex PCR; TCRdb's copy keeps in-frame clones and lacks some. The table includes about 130,000 clones, over 60% detected once. This specimen was PBMCs, taken after 12 months of ibrutinib treatment. These receptors were taken from a human donor with chronic lymphocytic leukemia.

The chain recombines TRBV5-4 with TRBJ2-1; TRBD2 aligns across 13 bases. With 3 bases clipped from V and 10 bases from J, the junction kept 10 bases outside the gene matches. CDR3 length: 16 amino acids. Per germline, CDR1 SGHNT and CDR2 YYREEE (reference sequence). Here the CDR3 reads CASSSRTSGSTREQFF. Written as DNA, the CDR3 is TGTGCCAGCAGCTCCCGGACTAGCGGGAGTACGAGGGAGCAGTTCTTC.

This sequence joins TRBV30 and TRBJ1-4; D remains unclear. V was clipped by 4 bases and J by 11 bases, with 11 bases between them. The germline V gene has CDR1 GTSNPN and CDR2 SVGIG (reference sequence). This CDR3 contains 11 residues. In DNA, the CDR3 is TGTGCCTGGATGGCACGGGAGAAACTGTTTTTT. It codes for CAWMAREKLFF.

This sequence joins TRBV30 and TRBJ2-3; D is perhaps TRBD2 (5 bases). Germline CDR1 is GTSNPN and CDR2 is SVGIG (reference sequence). This CDR3 comprises 14 residues. V shed 0 bases and J shed 5 bases, with 12 bases lying between them. CDR3 sequence (DNA): TGTGCCTGGAGTGTAAGTGGGAGTGTAGATACGCAGTATTTT. Amino acids: CAWSVSGSVDTQYF.

The V gene is TRBV18, the J gene TRBJ2-7; possibly TRBD1 for D (5 bases). CDR1 and CDR2 (germline): KGHSH, LQKENI. This CDR3 contains 13 residues. V was clipped by 3 bases and J by 5 bases, with 11 bases between them. CDR3 sequence (DNA): TGTGCCAGCTCACCGAGACAGTACGACGAGCAGTACTTC. The encoded protein is CASSPRQYDEQYF. Based on the CDR3 plus reference TRBV18 and TRBJ2-7, the full variable domain is NAGVMQNPRHLVRRRGQEARLRCSPMKGHSHVYWYRQLPEEGLKFMVYLQKENIIDESGMPKERFSAEFPKEGPSILRIQQVVRGDSAAYFCASSPRQYDEQYFGPGTRLTVT.

This chain connects TRBV4-1 to TRBJ2-3; TRBD2 aligns across 12 bases. CDR1 and CDR2 (germline): MGHRA, YSYEKL. The CDR3 is 19 residues long. Germline trimming cut 2 bases from V and 5 bases from J; bases unmatched to any gene: 14. The CDR3 reads CASSQPTATSGSGGDTQYF. Written as DNA, the CDR3 is TGCGCCAGCAGCCAACCGACCGCGACTAGCGGGAGTGGGGGAGATACGCAGTATTTT.

The V gene is TRBV10-1, the J gene TRBJ2-1, with D possibly TRBD2 on 6 matching bases. Germline assignment: CDR1 WNHNN and CDR2 SYGVQD (reference sequence). Trimming pared 1 base from V and 3 bases from J, leaving 10 bases between. This CDR3 has 15 amino acids. As DNA, the CDR3 is TGCGCCAGCAGTGAGTTCGGGAGTATCTACAATGAGCAGTTCTTC. It yields the protein CASSEFGSIYNEQFF.

The gene calls are TRBV10-3 and TRBJ2-3; possibly TRBD2 for D (6 bases). CDR1 is ENHRY and CDR2 is SYGVKD in the germline V gene. CDR3 length: 11 residues. V was trimmed by 6 bases and J by 6 bases, leaving 7 bases between them. In DNA, the CDR3 is TGTGCCATCAGACTAGCTGATACGCAGTATTTT. Protein product: CAIRLADTQYF.

The chain combines TRBV7-2 with TRBJ2-1; D gene unclear. Looked up from germline, CDR1 is SGHTA and CDR2 is FQGNSA. The germline V and J ends were trimmed by 5 bases and 2 bases, with 7 bases remaining between them. The CDR3 contains 13 residues. The CDR3 protein is CASSPPPYNEQFF. CDR3 bases: TGTGCCAGCAGCCCCCCTCCCTACAATGAGCAGTTCTTC.

V usage is TRBV30 and J usage is TRBJ2-1, with D maybe TRBD2 (5 bases). The CDR3 sequence is 13 residues long. CDR1 is GTSNPN and CDR2 is SVGIG in the germline V gene (reference sequence). The V gene lost 5 bases and the J gene lost 6 bases, with 14 bases spanning the gap. The CDR3 region is CAWQRPGVNEQFF. Written as DNA, the CDR3 is TGTGCCTGGCAGCGGCCTGGGGTCAATGAGCAGTTCTTC.

J is TRBJ2-3 and V is TRBV30; TRBD1 might be the D (5 bases). The CDR3 is made up of 13 amino acids. V was pared by 7 bases and J by 0 bases, with 11 bases between. Germline V gives CDR1 GTSNPN, CDR2 SVGIG (reference sequence). CDR3 amino acids: CASQAPSTDTQYF. The CDR3 DNA sequence: TGTGCCTCACAGGCCCCTAGCACAGATACGCAGTATTTT.

In this sample, this clone turned up once. V and J are TRBV18 and TRBJ1-3; 7 nucleotides line up with TRBD1. CDR3 length: 15 residues. CDR1 and CDR2 (germline): KGHSH, LQKENI. V shed 0 bases, J shed 4 bases, and the junction held 3 bases outside the gene matches. CDR3 sequence (DNA): TGTGCCAGCTCACCACCGACAGGGCCCGGAAACACCATATATTTT. Amino acid sequence: CASSPPTGPGNTIYF.

The chain uses TRBV7-2 and TRBJ1-3; D remains ambiguous. V gave up 2 bases and J gave up 4 bases, with 12 bases separating them. This CDR3 is built from 15 residues. Per the germline V gene, CDR1 is SGHTA and CDR2 is FQGNSA. In nucleotides, the CDR3 is TGTGCCAGCAGCTTATTACGAGTTACGGGAAACACCATATATTTT. Translated: CASSLLRVTGNTIYF.

The J gene is TRBJ2-3, the V gene TRBV19; no firm D call. Germline lookup yields CDR1 LNHDA and CDR2 SQIVND (reference sequence). With 5 bases removed from V and 5 bases from J, the gap between germline ends came to 5 bases. The CDR3 has 11 amino acids. For the CDR3, the DNA is TGTGCCAGTAGTGTCGGAGATACGCAGTATTTT. As protein: CASSVGDTQYF.

This clone was observed a single time. The chain links TRBV6-5 to TRBJ1-5; D is unclear. The CDR3 loop spans 13 amino acids. Germline loops: CDR1 MNHEY, CDR2 SVGAGI. V was pared by 0 bases and J by 9 bases, with 9 bases between. The CDR3 sequence: CASSYSRARPQHF. CDR3 nucleotides: TGTGCCAGCAGTTACTCAAGGGCGAGGCCCCAGCATTTT.

The chain combines TRBV7-2 with TRBJ2-7, with D possibly matching TRBD2 (6 bases). Trimming pared 5 bases from V and 0 bases from J, leaving 14 bases between. The CDR3 totals 15 residues. CDR1 is SGHTA, CDR2 FQGNSA, per germline. The chain's CDR3 is CASSPWGSGSYEQYF. In nucleotides, the CDR3 is TGTGCCAGCAGCCCCTGGGGTAGCGGCTCCTACGAGCAGTACTTC.

The V gene is TRBV5-1, the J gene TRBJ2-2, with D possibly TRBD2 on 7 matching bases. The V end was cut by 0 bases, the J end by 1 base, with 13 bases between. The CDR3 runs 17 residues. Germline V gives CDR1 SGHRS, CDR2 YFSETQ. The DNA of the CDR3 is TGCGCCAGCAGCTTGGCCGGGGGGCAGGGGAACACCGGGGAGCTGTTTTTT. This codes for CASSLAGGQGNTGELFF. The variable domain in full, completed from reference TRBV5-1 and TRBJ2-2, reads KAGVTQTPRYLIKTRGQQVTLSCSPISGHRSVSWYQQTPGQGLQFLFEYFSETQRNKGNFPGRFSGRQFSNSRSEMNVSTLELGDSALYLCASSLAGGQGNTGELFFGEGSRLTVL.

The chain employs TRBV7-9 and TRBJ2-7; no definite D call. Between the trimmed V and J ends, which lost 5 bases and 5 bases, there was a span of 13 bases. CDR3 length equals 13 residues. Looked up from germline, CDR1 is SEHNR and CDR2 is FQNEAQ (reference sequence). CDR3 sequence (DNA): TGTGCCAGCAGCCCGAGTGGTGGGGACGAGCAGTACTTC. Translated: CASSPSGGDEQYF.

V and J are TRBV14 and TRBJ2-3, with 16 bases aligning to TRBD2. The CDR3 runs 18 residues. V lost 2 bases and J lost 5; bases outside the gene matches: 7. Germline V lookup: CDR1 SGHDN, CDR2 FVKESK. The CDR3 coding sequence is TGTGCCAGCAGCCAACCCCCGGGACTAGCGGGAGGGTTAGATACGCAGTATTTT. Amino acids: CASSQPPGLAGGLDTQYF.

The rearrangement joins TRBV10-1 to TRBJ2-4; D ambiguous. Trimming stripped 2 bases from V and 7 bases from J, with 18 bases between. The CDR3 sequence is 16 residues long. Germline values: CDR1 WNHNN, CDR2 SYGVQD (reference sequence). The chain's CDR3 is CASSEGRTIQGNIQYF. The CDR3 nucleotides are TGCGCCAGCAGTGAGGGAAGGACCATCCAAGGGAACATTCAGTACTTC.

The gene calls are TRBV4-3 and TRBJ1-5, with D uncertain. V was trimmed by 2 bases and J by 6 bases, leaving 14 bases between them. Germline values: CDR1 LGHNA, CDR2 YSLEER. CDR3 length: 15 residues. The DNA of the CDR3 is TGCGCCAGCAGCCAAAATCCCTTTGGAGGTCAGCCCCAGCATTTT. This codes for CASSQNPFGGQPQHF.

In its sample, this clone was seen once. The rearrangement joins TRBV2 to TRBJ2-5; no definite D call. Trimming shortened V by 3 bases and J by 7 bases, and 9 bases separated the two germline ends. The CDR3 totals 12 residues. Germline V lookup: CDR1 SNHLY, CDR2 FYNNEI. The CDR3 spells CASSDVPRTQYF. CDR3 coding DNA: TGTGCCAGCAGTGACGTACCGCGGACCCAGTACTTC.

The rearrangement joins TRBV9 to TRBJ2-2; the D gene could be TRBD1 or TRBD2 (6 bases each). CDR3 length: 17 amino acids. Trimming stripped 4 bases from V and 3 bases from J, with 19 bases between. Germline lookup yields CDR1 SGDLS and CDR2 YYNGEE. CDR3 coding DNA: TGTGCCAGCAGCCCCCGATCTGAGGGGGGACACACCGGGGAGCTGTTTTTT. Translation gives CASSPRSEGGHTGELFF.

This clone was seen just once. The V call is TRBV6-6, the J call TRBJ2-5; 9 bases line up with TRBD2. This CDR3 is built from 15 residues. J lost 5 bases, V lost 4 bases, and 8 bases had no gene match. Germline values: CDR1 MNHNY, CDR2 SVGAGI (reference sequence). CDR3: CASSFSGSGGETQYF. As DNA, the CDR3 is TGTGCCAGCAGTTTTAGCGGGAGTGGAGGTGAGACCCAGTACTTC.

This clone was seen a few times. The chain links TRBV18 to TRBJ1-3; D perhaps matches TRBD1 (5 bases). CDR1 is KGHSH and CDR2 is LQKENI in the germline V gene. V was trimmed by 3 bases and J by 3 bases, leaving 9 bases between them. The CDR3 is 14 amino acids. The CDR3 DNA reads as TGTGCCAGCTCACCCGGGACGGATGGAAACACCATATATTTT. It specifies CASSPGTDGNTIYF.

This rearrangement joins TRBV5-1 to TRBJ2-7; TRBD1 aligns across 12 bases. CDR3 length equals 14 residues. Germline assignment: CDR1 SGHRS and CDR2 YFSETQ. V shed 5 bases, J shed 5 bases, and the junction held 5 bases outside the gene matches. The CDR3 region has the DNA TGCGCCAGCAGGGCGGGACAGGGGGCCGACGAGCAGTACTTC. As protein: CASRAGQGADEQYF.

This chain uses TRBV7-2 with TRBJ2-1; D call uncertain. Trimming took 5 bases from V and 10 from J, leaving 12 bases between them. The CDR3 runs 12 residues. Germline CDR1 is SGHTA and CDR2 is FQGNSA. The CDR3 loop is CASSVWLEEQFF. CDR3 sequence (DNA): TGTGCCAGCAGCGTATGGTTGGAGGAGCAGTTCTTC.

This sequence joins TRBV11-2 and TRBJ2-1; D gene ambiguous. Germline CDR1 is SGHAT and CDR2 is FQNNGV. The CDR3 extends over 13 amino acids. V was pared by 5 bases and J by 4 bases, with 9 bases between. Here the CDR3 reads CASSRARYNEQFF. For the CDR3, the DNA is TGTGCCAGCAGCCGAGCGCGTTACAATGAGCAGTTCTTC.